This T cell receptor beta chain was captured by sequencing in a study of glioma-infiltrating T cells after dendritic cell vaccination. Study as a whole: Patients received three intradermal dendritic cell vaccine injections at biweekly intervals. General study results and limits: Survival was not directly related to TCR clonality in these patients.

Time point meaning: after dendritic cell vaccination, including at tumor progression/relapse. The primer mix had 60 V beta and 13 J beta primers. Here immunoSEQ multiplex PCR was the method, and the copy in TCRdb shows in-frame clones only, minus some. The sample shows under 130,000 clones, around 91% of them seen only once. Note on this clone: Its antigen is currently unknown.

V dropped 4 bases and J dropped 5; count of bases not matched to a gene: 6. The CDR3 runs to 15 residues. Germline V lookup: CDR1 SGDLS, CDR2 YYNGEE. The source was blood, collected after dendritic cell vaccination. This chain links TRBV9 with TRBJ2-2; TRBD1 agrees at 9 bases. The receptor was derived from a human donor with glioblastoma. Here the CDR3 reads CASSIRDRETGELFF. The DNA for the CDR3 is TGTGCCAGCAGCATACGGGACAGGGAAACCGGGGAGCTGTTTTTT.